The clone carrying this TCR beta chain appeared a few times. This record belongs to a study of blood T cell repertoires in COVID-19. CDR1 is SQVTM, CDR2 ANQGSEA, per germline. V lost 6 bases and J 4 bases, leaving 15 bases between the germline ends. There are 13 residues in the CDR3. Assay used: immunoSEQ multiplex PCR; TCRdb lists only in-frame clones, some missing. This repertoire shows hundreds of thousands of clones, over 75% found once; its top ten account for roughly 13%. Sequencing used peripheral blood. The sequence came from a human donor in a cohort sampled during active COVID-19. The chain recombines TRBV29-1 with TRBJ2-5; D might be TRBD2 (6 bases). The CDR3 loop reads CSVAREPLETQYF. CDR3 DNA: TGCAGCGTAGCCCGGGAGCCCCTAGAGACCCAGTACTTC.